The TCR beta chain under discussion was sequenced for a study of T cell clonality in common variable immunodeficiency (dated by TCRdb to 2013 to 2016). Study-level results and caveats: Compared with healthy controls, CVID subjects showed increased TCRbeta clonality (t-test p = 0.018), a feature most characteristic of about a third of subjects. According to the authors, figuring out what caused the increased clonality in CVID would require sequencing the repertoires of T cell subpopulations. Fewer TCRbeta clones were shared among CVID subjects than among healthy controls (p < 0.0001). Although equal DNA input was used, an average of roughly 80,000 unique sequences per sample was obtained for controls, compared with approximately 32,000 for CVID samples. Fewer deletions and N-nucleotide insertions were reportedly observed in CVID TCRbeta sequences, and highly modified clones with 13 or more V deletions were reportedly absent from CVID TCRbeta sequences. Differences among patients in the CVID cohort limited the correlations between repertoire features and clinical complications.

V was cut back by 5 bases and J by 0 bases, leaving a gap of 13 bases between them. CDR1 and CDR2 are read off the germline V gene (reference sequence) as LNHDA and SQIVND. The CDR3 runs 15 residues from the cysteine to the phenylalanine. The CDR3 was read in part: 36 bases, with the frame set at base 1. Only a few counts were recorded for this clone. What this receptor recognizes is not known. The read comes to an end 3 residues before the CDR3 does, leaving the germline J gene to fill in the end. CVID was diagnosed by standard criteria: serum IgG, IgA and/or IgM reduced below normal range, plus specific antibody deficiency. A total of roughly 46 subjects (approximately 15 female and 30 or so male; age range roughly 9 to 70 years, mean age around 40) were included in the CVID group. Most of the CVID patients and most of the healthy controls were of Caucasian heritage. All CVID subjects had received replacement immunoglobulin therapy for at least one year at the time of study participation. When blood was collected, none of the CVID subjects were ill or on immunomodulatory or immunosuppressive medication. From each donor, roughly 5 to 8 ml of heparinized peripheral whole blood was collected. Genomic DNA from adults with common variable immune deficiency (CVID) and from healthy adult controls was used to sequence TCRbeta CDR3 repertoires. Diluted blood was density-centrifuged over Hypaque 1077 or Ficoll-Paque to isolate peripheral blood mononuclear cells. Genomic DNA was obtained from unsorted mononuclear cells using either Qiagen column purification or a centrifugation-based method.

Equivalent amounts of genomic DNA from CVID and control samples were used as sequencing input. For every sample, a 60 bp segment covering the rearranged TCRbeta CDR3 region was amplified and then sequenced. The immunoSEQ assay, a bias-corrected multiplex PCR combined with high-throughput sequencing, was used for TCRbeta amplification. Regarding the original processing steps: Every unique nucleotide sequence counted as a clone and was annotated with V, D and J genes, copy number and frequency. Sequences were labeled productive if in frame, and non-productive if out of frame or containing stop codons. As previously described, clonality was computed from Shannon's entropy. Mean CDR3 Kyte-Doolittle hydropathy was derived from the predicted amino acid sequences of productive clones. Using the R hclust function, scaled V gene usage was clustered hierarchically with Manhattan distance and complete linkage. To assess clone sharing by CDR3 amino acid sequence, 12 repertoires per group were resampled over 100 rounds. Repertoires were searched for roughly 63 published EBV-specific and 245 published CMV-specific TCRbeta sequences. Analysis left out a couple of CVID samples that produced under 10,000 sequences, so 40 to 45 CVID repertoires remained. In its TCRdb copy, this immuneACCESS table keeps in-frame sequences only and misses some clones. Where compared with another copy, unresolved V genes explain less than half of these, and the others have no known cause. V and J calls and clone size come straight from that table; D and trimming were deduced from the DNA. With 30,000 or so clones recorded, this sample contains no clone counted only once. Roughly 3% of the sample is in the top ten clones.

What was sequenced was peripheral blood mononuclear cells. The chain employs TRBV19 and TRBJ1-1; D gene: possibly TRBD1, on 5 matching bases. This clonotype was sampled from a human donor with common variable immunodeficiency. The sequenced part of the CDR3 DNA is TGTGCCAGTAGTCCCCGGGGGAGGGTGAACACTGAA. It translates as CASSPRGRVNTE. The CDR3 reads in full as CASSPRGRVNTEAFF.